This T cell receptor (beta chain) was sequenced for a study of T cell responses to AZD1222 COVID-19 vaccine. This clone showed up just once. Antigen unknown. Findings and caveats of the study: Without day 14 samples, only post-peak T cell repertoires were studied. Distributed over spike, vaccine-associated CD4 TCRs predominated at 160-218 and 743-854.

The CDR3 consists of 15 residues. With 5 bases clipped from V and 5 bases from J, the junction kept 6 bases outside the gene matches. Germline CDR1 is SGHRS and CDR2 is YFSETQ. Clones were read by immunoSEQ multiplex PCR, and TCRdb kept only the in-frame ones, dropping some. In the table there are around 78,000 clones, roughly 90% of which are singletons. Sequences were derived from peripheral blood, sampled 28 days after the second AZD1222 dose. V usage is TRBV5-1 and J usage is TRBJ2-1; 11 bases are a match to TRBD2. The TCR originated in an adult who received the AZD1222 COVID-19 vaccine. The CDR3 reads CASRSLAGAHNEQFF. The CDR3 DNA follows: TGCGCCAGCAGATCACTAGCGGGGGCCCACAATGAGCAGTTCTTC.